These T cell receptor beta chains were read from a single sample in a study of T-cell reconstitution after alpha-beta-depleted transplantation in children. TCRdb ran MiXCR on the PCR reads and lists one entry per CDR3 protein. The table has 500,000 to 600,000 distinct CDR3 sequences, approximately 20% seen once. The sample in question was PBMCs from the stem cell graft donor, obtained from the stem cell graft. Source of these receptors: a human donor who donated a stem cell graft to a child with acute lymphoblastic leukemia. The CDR3 runs from the conserved cysteine through the conserved F or W. Each record gives: V gene, J gene, D gene, clone size, CDR3 DNA, CDR3 protein. D genes are given only for firm matches. Size is stated for part of the rows, as once, few or many counts, or as a class when the clone is expanded.

V gene: TRBV5-1; J gene: TRBJ2-1; D gene: TRBD2; clone size: few; CDR3 DNA: TGCGCCAGCAGTCTGCAACTAGCGGGAGGGATCGGCAATGAGCAGTTCTTC; CDR3 protein: CASSLQLAGGIGNEQFF
V gene: TRBV4-1; J gene: TRBJ2-7; D gene: NA; clone size: NA; CDR3 DNA: TGCGCCAGCAGCCAAGGTCGACGGGGAAACTACGAGCAGTACTTC; CDR3 protein: CASSQGRRGNYEQYF
V gene: TRBV29-1; J gene: TRBJ1-1; D gene: NA; clone size: NA; CDR3 DNA: TGCAGCGTGTTCAAAGCAGGGGCCGTCACTGAAGCTTTCTTT; CDR3 protein: CSVFKAGAVTEAFF
V gene: TRBV6-5; J gene: TRBJ2-1; D gene: TRBD1; clone size: few; CDR3 DNA: TGTGCCAGCAGTTACTCGATAGGACAGGGGGGGGATGAGCAGTTCTTC; CDR3 protein: CASSYSIGQGGDEQFF
V gene: TRBV29-1; J gene: TRBJ2-7; D gene: TRBD2; clone size: NA; CDR3 DNA: TGCAGCGTTGGGGGACTAGGTTACGAGCAGTACTTC; CDR3 protein: CSVGGLGYEQYF
V gene: TRBV7-3; J gene: TRBJ2-1; D gene: TRBD2; clone size: NA; CDR3 DNA: TGTGCCAGCAGGGGAGCGGGAGGCTCCAATGAGCAGTTCTTC; CDR3 protein: CASRGAGGSNEQFF
V gene: TRBV12-3/TRBV12-4; J gene: TRBJ1-5; D gene: TRBD1; clone size: NA; CDR3 DNA: TGTGCCAGCAGTTTTCCAGGGGGTCGGGGTTATAGCAATCAGCCCCAGCATTTT; CDR3 protein: CASSFPGGRGYSNQPQHF
V gene: TRBV12-3/TRBV12-4; J gene: TRBJ1-1; D gene: NA; clone size: many; CDR3 DNA: TGTGCCAGCAGTTTAAGACAGTCCATTGAAGCTTTCTTT; CDR3 protein: CASSLRQSIEAFF
V gene: TRBV7-9; J gene: TRBJ1-1; D gene: TRBD1; clone size: NA; CDR3 DNA: TGTGCCAGCAGCTTAGTGGACAGGCCCGAAGCTTTCTTT; CDR3 protein: CASSLVDRPEAFF
V gene: TRBV20-1; J gene: TRBJ2-1; D gene: NA; clone size: few; CDR3 DNA: TGCAGTGCTAGAGAGGTGGGACTGGCCTTCTATGAGCAGTTCTTC; CDR3 protein: CSAREVGLAFYEQFF
V gene: TRBV5-1; J gene: TRBJ2-7; D gene: NA; clone size: many; CDR3 DNA: TGCGCCAGCAGCTTCGGACCAGTCGGCTACGAGCAGTACTTC; CDR3 protein: CASSFGPVGYEQYF
V gene: TRBV7-9; J gene: TRBJ2-1; D gene: TRBD2; clone size: few; CDR3 DNA: TGTGCCAGCAGCACTTCCCGGTTAGCGGGGCACAATGAGCAGTTCTTC; CDR3 protein: CASSTSRLAGHNEQFF
V gene: TRBV5-1; J gene: TRBJ2-1; D gene: TRBD2; clone size: many; CDR3 DNA: TGCGCCAGCAGCTTGGGGGACTACCGATACAATGAGCAGTTCTTC; CDR3 protein: CASSLGDYRYNEQFF
V gene: TRBV12-3/TRBV12-4; J gene: TRBJ2-1; D gene: NA; clone size: NA; CDR3 DNA: TGTGCCAGCAGTTTAGGGCCCCCGGGGTATGAGCAGTTCTTC; CDR3 protein: CASSLGPPGYEQFF
V gene: TRBV27; J gene: TRBJ2-7; D gene: NA; clone size: NA; CDR3 DNA: TGTGCCAGCAGTCCCGCCTATGGGGCCCCGATACCTACCTACGAGCAGTACTTC; CDR3 protein: CASSPAYGAPIPTYEQYF
V gene: TRBV5-1; J gene: TRBJ2-2; D gene: NA; clone size: NA; CDR3 DNA: TGCGCCAGCAGCTTGAGCTACACCGGGGAGCTGTTTTTT; CDR3 protein: CASSLSYTGELFF
V gene: TRBV6-1; J gene: TRBJ2-7; D gene: NA; clone size: few; CDR3 DNA: TGTGCCAGCAGTCTCCGGGCGCCCTACGAGCAGTACTTC; CDR3 protein: CASSLRAPYEQYF
V gene: TRBV12-3/TRBV12-4; J gene: TRBJ2-3; D gene: NA; clone size: few; CDR3 DNA: TGTGCCAGCAGTTACGCGACGGGAACAGATACGCAGTATTTT; CDR3 protein: CASSYATGTDTQYF
V gene: TRBV5-1; J gene: TRBJ2-6; D gene: NA; clone size: NA; CDR3 DNA: TGCGCCAGCAGCCCGGGGAGCTCTGGGGCCAACGTCCTGACTTTC; CDR3 protein: CASSPGSSGANVLTF
V gene: TRBV3-1; J gene: TRBJ2-5; D gene: TRBD1; clone size: NA; CDR3 DNA: TGTGCCAGCAGCCGCGCATCTCAGGGGGCTTTCCAAGAGACCCAGTACTTC; CDR3 protein: CASSRASQGAFQETQYF
V gene: TRBV5-1; J gene: TRBJ2-3; D gene: NA; clone size: NA; CDR3 DNA: TGCGCCAGCAGCGCGGGACGGAGCACAGATACGCAGTATTTT; CDR3 protein: CASSAGRSTDTQYF
V gene: TRBV19; J gene: TRBJ1-1; D gene: TRBD1; clone size: NA; CDR3 DNA: TGTGCCAGTACTCCGGGACAGAGGAACACTGAAGCTTTCTTT; CDR3 protein: CASTPGQRNTEAFF
V gene: TRBV24-1; J gene: TRBJ2-2; D gene: NA; clone size: NA; CDR3 DNA: TGTGCCACCAGTGATAATTGGGTTTGGAGTACCGGGGAGCTGTTTTTT; CDR3 protein: CATSDNWVWSTGELFF
V gene: TRBV7-2; J gene: TRBJ2-1; D gene: NA; clone size: NA; CDR3 DNA: TGTGCCAGCAGCTTAATGGGGGGGCGTTACAATGAGCAGTTCTTC; CDR3 protein: CASSLMGGRYNEQFF
V gene: TRBV19; J gene: TRBJ1-5; D gene: NA; clone size: few; CDR3 DNA: TGTGCCAGTAGTATAGAGCCACAGGTAGTTAGCAATCAGCCCCAGCATTTT; CDR3 protein: CASSIEPQVVSNQPQHF
V gene: TRBV4-1; J gene: TRBJ1-5; D gene: TRBD1; clone size: few; CDR3 DNA: TGCGCCAGCAGTCATAGGGGGCAGGATCAGCCCCAGCATTTT; CDR3 protein: CASSHRGQDQPQHF
V gene: TRBV20-1; J gene: TRBJ2-7; D gene: NA; clone size: few; CDR3 DNA: TGCAGTGCCGGTCAAGGGCGGATCCCTTCGCGCGAGCAGTACTTC; CDR3 protein: CSAGQGRIPSREQYF
V gene: TRBV9; J gene: TRBJ2-3; D gene: NA; clone size: NA; CDR3 DNA: TGTGCCAGCAGCGTGATGCTAGATACGCAGTATTTT; CDR3 protein: CASSVMLDTQYF
V gene: TRBV11-1; J gene: TRBJ2-1; D gene: TRBD2; clone size: NA; CDR3 DNA: TGTGCCAGCAGCTACTTAGGAGCCCCAGCGGGGGATGGGAATGAGCAGTTCTTC; CDR3 protein: CASSYLGAPAGDGNEQFF
V gene: TRBV5-1; J gene: TRBJ1-2; D gene: NA; clone size: NA; CDR3 DNA: TGCGCCAGCAGCCCTTACTGGACGGAGACCTATGGCTACACCTTC; CDR3 protein: CASSPYWTETYGYTF
V gene: TRBV27; J gene: TRBJ2-7; D gene: NA; clone size: NA; CDR3 DNA: TGTGCCAGCAGGTTCCTATCCGGGAGTGCCTACGAGCAGTACTTC; CDR3 protein: CASRFLSGSAYEQYF
V gene: TRBV27; J gene: TRBJ1-2; D gene: TRBD1; clone size: NA; CDR3 DNA: TGTGCCAGCAGTGCGGACAGGTATAATGGCTACACCTTC; CDR3 protein: CASSADRYNGYTF
V gene: TRBV6-5; J gene: TRBJ2-7; D gene: NA; clone size: many; CDR3 DNA: TGTGCCAGCGCTAACACATCCCCCTACGAGCAGTACTTC; CDR3 protein: CASANTSPYEQYF
V gene: TRBV30; J gene: TRBJ1-3; D gene: NA; clone size: few; CDR3 DNA: TGTGCCTGGAGCAACGGACTCGGAAACACCATATATTTT; CDR3 protein: CAWSNGLGNTIYF
V gene: TRBV24-1; J gene: TRBJ2-7; D gene: TRBD2; clone size: few; CDR3 DNA: TGTGCCACCAGTGATTCAAGAAGGGACTACTCCTACGAGCAGTACTTC; CDR3 protein: CATSDSRRDYSYEQYF